Many counts were recorded for the clone carrying this TCR beta chain. The data derive from a study of T cells in Graves' hyperthyroidism and ophthalmopathy. Losses at the gene ends were 3 bases for V and 10 bases for J; bases not matched to a gene: 7. The CDR3 is made up of 15 amino acids. The germline CDR1 and CDR2 sequences are SEHNR and FQNEAQ (reference sequence). RNA transcripts were the template for amplifying TCR beta CDR3 regions. HTBI primers were the set used in a first-round RT-PCR of the TCR CDR3. From the multiplex PCR reads, TCRdb called clonotypes with MiXCR, one entry per CDR3 protein. The sample has fewer than 750,000 distinct CDR3 sequences, more than 14% seen once; the top ten hold around an eighth.

Sequenced sample: blood. This sequence joins TRBV7-9 and TRBJ1-6; 9 nucleotides agree with TRBD1. The sequence was obtained from a woman aged 45-59 years with Graves' ophthalmopathy. DNA of the CDR3: TGTGCCAGCAGCTTGAACAGGGGGCAAGACTCACCCCTCCACTTT. As protein: CASSLNRGQDSPLHF.